This TCR beta chain appears in the sequencing data of a study of cytomegalovirus exposure and HLA in healthy donors. The table lists this clone with a few counts. V lost 4 bases, J lost 0 bases, and 4 bases stayed unmatched. CDR1 and CDR2 (germline): SGHRS, YFSETQ. This CDR3 spans 14 amino acids. PCR primers comprised 60 Vbeta and 13 Jbeta primers. The protocol was immunoSEQ multiplex PCR, while the TCRdb copy is restricted to in-frame clones and leaves out a portion. The table includes some 110,000 clones, around a tenth detected once. This chain uses TRBV5-1 with TRBJ2-7; TRBD1 aligns across 7 bases. The sequenced sample was PBMCs. The clonotype was recovered from a man aged 25-40 years in good health and CMV-seronegative. CDR3 sequence: CASSAGQDSYEQYF. The DNA of the CDR3 is TGCGCCAGCAGCGCCGGACAGGACTCCTACGAGCAGTACTTC. Complete variable domain (other parts from reference TRBV5-1 and TRBJ2-7): KAGVTQTPRYLIKTRGQQVTLSCSPISGHRSVSWYQQTPGQGLQFLFEYFSETQRNKGNFPGRFSGRQFSNSRSEMNVSTLELGDSALYLCASSAGQDSYEQYFGPGTRLTVT.